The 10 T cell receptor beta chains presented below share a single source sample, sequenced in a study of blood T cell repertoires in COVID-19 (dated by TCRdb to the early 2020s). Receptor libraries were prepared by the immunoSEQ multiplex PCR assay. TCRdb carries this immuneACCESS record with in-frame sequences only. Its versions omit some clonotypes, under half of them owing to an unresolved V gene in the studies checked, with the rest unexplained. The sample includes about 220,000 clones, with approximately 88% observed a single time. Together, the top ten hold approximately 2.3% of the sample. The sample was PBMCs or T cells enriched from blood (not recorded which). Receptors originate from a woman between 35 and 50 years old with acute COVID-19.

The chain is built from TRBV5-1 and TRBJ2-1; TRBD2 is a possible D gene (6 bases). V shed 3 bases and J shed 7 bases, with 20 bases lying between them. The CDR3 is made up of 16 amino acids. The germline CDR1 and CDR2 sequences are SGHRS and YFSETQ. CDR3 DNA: TGCGCCAGCAGCTGGGACTGGCAAGGGTTACCGAATGAGCAGTTCTTC. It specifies CASSWDWQGLPNEQFF.

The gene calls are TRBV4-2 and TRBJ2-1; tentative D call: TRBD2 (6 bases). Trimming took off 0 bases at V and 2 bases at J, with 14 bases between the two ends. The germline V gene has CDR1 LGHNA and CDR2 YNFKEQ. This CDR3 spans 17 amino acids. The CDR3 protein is CASSQDRSGFTYNEQFF. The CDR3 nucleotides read TGTGCCAGCAGCCAAGATCGGAGCGGGTTTACCTACAATGAGCAGTTCTTC.

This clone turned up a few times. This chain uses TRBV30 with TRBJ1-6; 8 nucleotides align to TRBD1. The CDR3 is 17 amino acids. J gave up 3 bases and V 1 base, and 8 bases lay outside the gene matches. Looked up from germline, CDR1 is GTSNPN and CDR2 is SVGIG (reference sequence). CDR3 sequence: CAWSGPGQASYNSPLHF. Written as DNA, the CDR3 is TGTGCCTGGAGTGGACCGGGACAGGCAAGCTATAATTCACCCCTCCACTTT.

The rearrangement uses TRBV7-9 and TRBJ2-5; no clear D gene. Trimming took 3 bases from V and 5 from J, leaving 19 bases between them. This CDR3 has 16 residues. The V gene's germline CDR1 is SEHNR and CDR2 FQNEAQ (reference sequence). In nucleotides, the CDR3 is TGTGCCAGCAGCTTCAGCGCTAACCTCTTCCGGGAGACCCAGTACTTC. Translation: CASSFSANLFRETQYF.

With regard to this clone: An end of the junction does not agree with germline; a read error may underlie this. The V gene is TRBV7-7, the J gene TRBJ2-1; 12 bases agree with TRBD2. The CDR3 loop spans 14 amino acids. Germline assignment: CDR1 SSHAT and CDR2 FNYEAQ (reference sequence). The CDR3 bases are TGTGCTAGCAGCTTGACTAGCGGGAGCAATGAGCAGTTCTTC. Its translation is CASSLTSGSNEQFF.

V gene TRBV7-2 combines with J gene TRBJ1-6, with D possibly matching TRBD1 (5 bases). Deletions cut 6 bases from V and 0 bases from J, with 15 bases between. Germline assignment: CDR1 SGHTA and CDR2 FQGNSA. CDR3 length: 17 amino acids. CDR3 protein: CASSLGLGLSYNSPLHF. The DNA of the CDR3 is TGTGCCAGCAGTTTGGGACTGGGCCTCTCCTATAATTCACCCCTCCACTTT.

The chain's CDR3 is CASRQGSDTGELFF. DNA of the CDR3: TGTGCCAGTAGACAGGGGAGCGACACCGGGGAGCTGTTTTTT. V usage is TRBV19 and J usage is TRBJ2-2; 7 bases are a match to TRBD1. The CDR3 has 14 residues. J gave up 3 bases and V 6 bases, and 4 bases lay outside the gene matches. Germline CDR1 and CDR2: LNHDA and SQIVND (reference sequence).

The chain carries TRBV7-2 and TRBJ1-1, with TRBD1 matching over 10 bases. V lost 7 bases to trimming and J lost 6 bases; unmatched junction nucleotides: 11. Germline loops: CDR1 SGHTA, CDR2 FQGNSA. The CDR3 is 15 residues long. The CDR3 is CASNGATGGFAEAFF. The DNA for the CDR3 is TGTGCCAGCAATGGGGCGACAGGGGGCTTCGCTGAAGCTTTCTTT.

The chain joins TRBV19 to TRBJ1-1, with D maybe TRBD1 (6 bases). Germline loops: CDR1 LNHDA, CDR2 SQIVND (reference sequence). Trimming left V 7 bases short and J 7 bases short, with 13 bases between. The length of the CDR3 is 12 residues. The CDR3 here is CASKAGVLEAFF. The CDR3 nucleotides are TGTGCCAGTAAAGCAGGGGTTCTTGAAGCTTTCTTT.

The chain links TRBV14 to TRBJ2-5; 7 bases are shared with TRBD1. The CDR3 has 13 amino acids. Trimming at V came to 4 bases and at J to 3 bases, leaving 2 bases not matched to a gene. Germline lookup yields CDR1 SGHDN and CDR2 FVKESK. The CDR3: CASSPGQEETQYF. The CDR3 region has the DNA TGTGCCAGCAGCCCCGGACAGGAAGAGACCCAGTACTTC.